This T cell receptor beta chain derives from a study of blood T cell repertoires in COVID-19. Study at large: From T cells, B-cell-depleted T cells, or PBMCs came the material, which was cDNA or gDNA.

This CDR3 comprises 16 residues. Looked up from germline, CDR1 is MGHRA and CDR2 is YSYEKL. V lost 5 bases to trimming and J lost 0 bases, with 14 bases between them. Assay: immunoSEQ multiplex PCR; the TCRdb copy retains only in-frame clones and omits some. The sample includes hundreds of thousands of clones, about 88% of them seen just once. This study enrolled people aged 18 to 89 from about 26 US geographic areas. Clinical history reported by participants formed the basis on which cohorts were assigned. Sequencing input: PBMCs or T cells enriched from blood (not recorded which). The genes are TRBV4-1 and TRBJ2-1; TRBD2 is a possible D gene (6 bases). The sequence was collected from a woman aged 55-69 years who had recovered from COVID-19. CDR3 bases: TGCGCCAGCAGCGACCCACTAGCTAGCTCCTACAATGAGCAGTTCTTC. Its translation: CASSDPLASSYNEQFF.